These 16 T cell receptor beta chains were sequenced from one sample in a study of blood T cells in healthy people across ages. A sample-barcoded 5' primer and a J-beta primer mix were used in a second PCR of roughly 7 to 11 cycles. TCRdb redid the calling of the 5' RACE reads with MiXCR, one entry per CDR3 protein. The table has over 1,200,000 distinct CDR3 sequences, 59% seen once. The material sequenced was blood. These receptors were taken from a man aged 18-30 years in good health.

This clonotype was recorded only once. This chain connects TRBV15 to TRBJ2-7, with TRBD2 matching over 11 bases. Trimming removed 1 base from V and 7 bases from J; junction bases left unmatched: 6. CDR1 LNHNV and CDR2 YYDKDF come from the germline V gene (reference sequence). CDR3 length equals 15 residues. The CDR3 sequence: CATSRGLAGNNEQYF. CDR3 DNA: TGTGCCACCAGCAGAGGACTAGCGGGGAACAATGAGCAGTACTTC.

On this clonotype: This may arise from a read error, as a much more abundant clone is one base away. This chain links TRBV6-2 or TRBV6-3 with TRBJ2-6; TRBD2 aligns across 8 bases. CDR1 and CDR2 from the germline V gene are MNHEY and SVGEGT. CDR3 length: 19 residues. The trim removed 4 bases at V and 0 bases at J, leaving 11 bases unmatched. The CDR3 loop is CASSSSGSGGCSGANVLTF. CDR3 in DNA: TGTGCCAGCAGTTCCTCTGGGAGCGGGGGCTGCTCTGGGGCCAACGTCCTGACTTTC.

This clonotype was detected many times. This rearrangement joins TRBV29-1 to TRBJ2-1, with 10 nucleotides matching TRBD2. Germline values: CDR1 SQVTM, CDR2 ANQGSEA. V trimming: 0 bases; J trimming: 7 bases; junction bases outside the gene matches: 6. The CDR3 length is 15 residues. The CDR3 loop is CSVEDPSGSVNEQFF. The DNA of the CDR3 is TGCAGCGTTGAAGATCCTAGCGGGAGTGTAAATGAGCAGTTCTTC.

This chain uses TRBV27 with TRBJ2-6; tentatively, D is TRBD2 (5 bases). The CDR3 runs to 17 residues. Germline V lookup: CDR1 MNHEY, CDR2 SMNVEV (reference sequence). V lost 5 bases and J lost 3, with 17 bases in between. The CDR3 is CASSAWVPRDGANVLTF. CDR3 sequence (DNA): TGTGCCAGCAGTGCTTGGGTCCCGAGGGATGGGGCCAACGTCCTGACTTTC. Looking up the rest from reference TRBV27 and TRBJ2-6 gives the full variable domain: EAQVTQNPRYLITVTGKKLTVTCSQNMNHEYMSWYRQDPGLGLRQIYYSMNVEVTDKGDVPEGYKVSRKEKRNFPLILESPSPNQTSLYFCASSAWVPRDGANVLTFGAGSRLTVL.

J is TRBJ2-5 and V is TRBV7-9; D call uncertain. The V gene lost 5 bases and the J gene lost 5 bases, with 9 bases spanning the gap. In germline, CDR1 is SEHNR, CDR2 FQNEAQ (reference sequence). This CDR3 comprises 12 residues. CDR3: CASSILGETQYF. The DNA of the CDR3 is TGTGCCAGCAGCATCCTTGGGGAGACCCAGTACTTC.

The rearrangement links TRBV7-6 to TRBJ2-7; D might be TRBD2 (5 bases). Germline assignment: CDR1 SGHVS and CDR2 FNYEAQ. The CDR3 sequence is 14 residues long. Between the trimmed V and J ends, which lost 4 bases and 2 bases, there was a span of 12 bases. This CDR3 reads CASSSGSDTYEQYF. The CDR3, as DNA: TGTGCCAGCAGCTCGGGGTCTGATACCTACGAGCAGTACTTC.

The V and J genes are TRBV24-1 and TRBJ2-1; 9 bases are a match to TRBD1. Looked up from germline, CDR1 is KGHDR and CDR2 is SFDVKD. The CDR3 length is 16 residues. V was clipped by 6 bases and J by 4 bases; unmatched bases: 9. CDR3 in amino acids: CATSNPRTGVYNEQFF. In DNA form, the CDR3 reads TGTGCCACCAGTAATCCAAGGACAGGGGTTTACAATGAGCAGTTCTTC.

On this clonotype itself: The junction differs from germline at one of its ends, possibly a read error. This chain joins TRBV7-2 and TRBJ1-4; D is undetermined. There are 16 residues in the CDR3. The germline V gene encodes CDR1 SGHTA and CDR2 FQGNSA. In nucleotides, the CDR3 is TGTGCCAGCAGCTCTATGTTGGGATGGACTAATGCAAAACTGTTTTTT. Residues: CASSSMLGWTNAKLFF. The full variable domain, its missing parts supplied by reference TRBV7-2 and TRBJ1-4, is GAGVSQSPSNKVTEKGKDVELRCDPISGHTALYWYRQSLGQGLEFLIYFQGNSAPDKSGLPSDRFSAERTGGSVSTLTIQRTQQEDSAVYLCASSSMLGWTNAKLFFGSGTQLSVL.

The V and J genes are TRBV20-1 and TRBJ2-7; TRBD1 aligns across 11 bases. V was pared by 5 bases and J by 3 bases, with 9 bases of the junction left unmatched. CDR3 length equals 15 residues. Looked up from germline, CDR1 is DFQATT and CDR2 is SNEGSKA (reference sequence). The CDR3 sequence: CSALNSGQGGYEQYF. For the CDR3, the DNA is TGCAGTGCTCTCAATTCGGGACAGGGGGGCTACGAGCAGTACTTC.

This CDR3 is CASSQVGGGRAKNIQYF. The CDR3 nucleotides read TGTGCCAGCAGCCAAGTTGGCGGAGGGAGAGCCAAAAACATTCAGTACTTC. This chain connects TRBV3-1 to TRBJ2-4; weak D call: TRBD2 (6 bases). V was clipped by 1 base and J by 0 bases, with 13 bases between them. The CDR3 has 17 amino acids. CDR1 is LGHDT, CDR2 YNNKEL, per germline (reference sequence).

The table lists this clonotype with a few counts. At one of its ends the junction is not consistent with the germline gene, which may arise from a read error. V usage is TRBV29-1 and J usage is TRBJ1-2; 7 nucleotides match TRBD1. This CDR3 contains 12 residues. Germline V gives CDR1 SQVTM, CDR2 ANQGSEA. CDR3 region: CSLETGSYGYTF. The CDR3, as DNA: TGCAGCCTTGAGACAGGGAGCTATGGCTACACCTTC.

The rearrangement uses TRBV20-1 and TRBJ1-2; weak D call: TRBD1 (5 bases). This CDR3 has 18 amino acids. Germline-derived CDR1 and CDR2 are DFQATT and SNEGSKA (reference sequence). V gave up 3 bases and J gave up 0 bases, with 23 bases separating them. The CDR3 DNA reads as TGCAGTGCTAGGTTCGGGGACTACGGGACCCCAGCTAACTATGGCTACACCTTC. This gives the protein CSARFGDYGTPANYGYTF.

V is TRBV10-1 and J is TRBJ2-1; TRBD1 or TRBD2 may be the D gene (5 bases each). V was clipped by 0 bases and J by 5 bases, with 11 bases between them. Germline values: CDR1 WNHNN, CDR2 SYGVQD (reference sequence). The CDR3 is 15 residues long. The CDR3 sequence: CASSESTRGNNEQFF. CDR3 in DNA: TGCGCCAGCAGTGAGTCTACCCGGGGCAACAATGAGCAGTTCTTC.

This clonotype has only one observation. The V gene is TRBV10-2, the J gene TRBJ2-1; perhaps TRBD2 as D (6 bases). This CDR3 comprises 13 residues. Germline assignment: CDR1 WSHSY and CDR2 SAAADI. Trimming pared 4 bases from V and 9 bases from J, leaving 13 bases between. The CDR3 is CASSVAEGSEQFF. As DNA, the CDR3 is TGCGCCAGCAGTGTTGCGGAGGGGAGTGAGCAGTTCTTC.

This clonotype was counted between two and nine times. The chain couples TRBV5-4 to TRBJ2-7; 13 bases align to TRBD2. CDR3 size: 24 residues. J was trimmed by 4 bases and V by 2 bases; bases with no gene match: 30. Germline loops: CDR1 SGHNT, CDR2 YYREEE (reference sequence). This CDR3 reads CASSFPDSKDRTSGSLPPLYEQYF. In DNA, the CDR3 is TGTGCCAGCAGCTTTCCGGACAGCAAGGATCGGACTAGCGGGAGCCTCCCTCCCCTATACGAGCAGTACTTC.

This clonotype has just a few counts. The CDR3 protein is CSAMPQGDPRTGELFF. The CDR3 DNA follows: TGCAGCGCGATGCCTCAGGGGGACCCGAGAACCGGGGAGCTGTTTTTT. The J gene is TRBJ2-2, the V gene TRBV29-1; 7 nucleotides match TRBD1. From germline, CDR1 is SQVTM and CDR2 ANQGSEA. The CDR3 runs 16 residues. Losses at the gene ends were 7 bases for V and 5 bases for J; bases not matched to a gene: 16.